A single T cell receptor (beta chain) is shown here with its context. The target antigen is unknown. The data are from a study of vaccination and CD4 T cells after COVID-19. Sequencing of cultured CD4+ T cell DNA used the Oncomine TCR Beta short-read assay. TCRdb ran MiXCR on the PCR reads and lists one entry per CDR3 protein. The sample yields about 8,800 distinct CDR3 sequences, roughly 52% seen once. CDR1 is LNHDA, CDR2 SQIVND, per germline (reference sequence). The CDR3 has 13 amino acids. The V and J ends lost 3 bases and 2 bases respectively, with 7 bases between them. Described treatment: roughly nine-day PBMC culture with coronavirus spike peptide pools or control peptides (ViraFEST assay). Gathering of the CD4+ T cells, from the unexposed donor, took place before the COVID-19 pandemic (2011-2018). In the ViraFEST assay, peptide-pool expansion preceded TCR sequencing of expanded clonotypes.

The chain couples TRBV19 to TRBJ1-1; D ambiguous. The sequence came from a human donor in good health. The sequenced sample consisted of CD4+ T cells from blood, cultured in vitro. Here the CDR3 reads CASSIPYNTEAFF. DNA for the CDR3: TGTGCCAGTAGTATCCCATACAACACTGAAGCTTTCTTT.